This TCR beta chain was obtained from a study of T cells expressing NK-cell markers. This CDR3 spans 15 amino acids. Germline lookup yields CDR1 MNHEY and CDR2 SVGAGI. TCRdb re-called the 5' RACE reads; every CDR3 protein appears as one record, without DNA. The sample data list 150,000 to 200,000 distinct CDR3 sequences. The origin of this receptor is a man aged 18-69 years in good health. The chain employs TRBV6-5 and TRBJ1-5; lacking DNA, the TRBD1 call made by TCRdb goes unchecked. Sequenced: blood T cells: a sorted CD56 or NKG2C T cell subset, CD4+ or CD8+ T cells, or bulk PBMC T cells (not recorded which). The CDR3 here is CASSHGQGVWQPQHF.